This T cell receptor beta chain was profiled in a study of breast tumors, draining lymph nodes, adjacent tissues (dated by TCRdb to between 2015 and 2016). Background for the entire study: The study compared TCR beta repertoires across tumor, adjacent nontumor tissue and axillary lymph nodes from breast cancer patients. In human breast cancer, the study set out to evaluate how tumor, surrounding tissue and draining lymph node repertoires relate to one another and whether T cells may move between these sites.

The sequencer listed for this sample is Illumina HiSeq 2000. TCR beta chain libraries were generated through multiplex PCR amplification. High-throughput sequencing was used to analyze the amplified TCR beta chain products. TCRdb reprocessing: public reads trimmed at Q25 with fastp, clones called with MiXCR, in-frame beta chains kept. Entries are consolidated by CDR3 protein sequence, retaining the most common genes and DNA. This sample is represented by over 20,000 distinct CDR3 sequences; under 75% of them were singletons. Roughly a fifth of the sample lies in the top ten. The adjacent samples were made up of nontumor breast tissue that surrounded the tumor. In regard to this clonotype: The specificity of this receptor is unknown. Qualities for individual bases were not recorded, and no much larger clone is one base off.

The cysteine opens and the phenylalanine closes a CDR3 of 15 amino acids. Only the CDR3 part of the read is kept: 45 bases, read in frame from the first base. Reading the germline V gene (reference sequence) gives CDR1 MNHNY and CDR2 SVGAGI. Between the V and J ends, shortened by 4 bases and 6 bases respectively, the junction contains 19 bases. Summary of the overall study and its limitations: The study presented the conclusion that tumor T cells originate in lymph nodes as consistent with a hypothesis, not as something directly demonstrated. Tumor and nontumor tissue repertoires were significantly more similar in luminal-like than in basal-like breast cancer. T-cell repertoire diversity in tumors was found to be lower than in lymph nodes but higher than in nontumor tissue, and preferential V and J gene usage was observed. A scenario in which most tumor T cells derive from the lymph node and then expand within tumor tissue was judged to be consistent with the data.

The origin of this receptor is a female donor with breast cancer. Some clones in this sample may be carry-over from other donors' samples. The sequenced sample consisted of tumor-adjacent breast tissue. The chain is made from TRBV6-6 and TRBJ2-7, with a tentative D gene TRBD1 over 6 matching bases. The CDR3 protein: CASSSQGFMASEQYF. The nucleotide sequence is TGTGCCAGCAGTTCACAGGGTTTCATGGCCTCCGAGCAGTACTTC.